One sample yielded the 19 T cell receptor beta chains listed below, sequenced in a study of blood T cell repertoires in COVID-19. Clones were read by immunoSEQ multiplex PCR, and TCRdb kept only the in-frame ones, dropping some. The sample consists of hundreds of thousands of clones, roughly 86% of them appearing once. Sample: peripheral blood. Source of these receptors: a woman aged 25 to 39 with acute or convalescent COVID-19.

The chain employs TRBV4-1 and TRBJ2-7, with TRBD2 matching 9 bases. After removal of 5 bases from V and 7 bases from J, the junction contained 12 bases not matched to a gene. The CDR3 sequence is 15 residues long. Germline CDR1 reads MGHRA; CDR2 reads YSYEKL. The CDR3 region is CASSITSGPIREQYF. The CDR3 bases are TGCGCCAGCAGCATCACTAGCGGGCCCATCCGGGAGCAGTACTTC.

This clone occurred once. The chain links TRBV27 to TRBJ1-2; tentative D call: TRBD1 (5 bases). This CDR3 has 15 residues. The V gene lost 5 bases and the J gene lost 3 bases, with 16 bases spanning the gap. The germline V gene encodes CDR1 MNHEY and CDR2 SMNVEV (reference sequence). The DNA of the CDR3 is TGTGCCAGCAGTCCGTGGGCAGGGTCGGACTATGGCTACACCTTC. Translation: CASSPWAGSDYGYTF.

V and J are TRBV12-3 or TRBV12-4 and TRBJ1-5; D gene ambiguous. The CDR3 consists of 12 residues. Trimming stripped 7 bases from V and 4 bases from J, with 8 bases between. The CDR3 region has the DNA TGTGCCAGCAAAGCTTTGAATCAGCCCCAGCATTTT. Amino acids: CASKALNQPQHF.

The V and J genes are TRBV27 and TRBJ2-7; 8 bases align to TRBD1. Germline V CDR1 and CDR2: MNHEY, SMNVEV (reference sequence). V lost 7 bases and J lost 1; bases outside the gene matches: 9. This CDR3 region has 15 residues. CDR3 sequence (DNA): TGTGCCAGCATGATAGGACAGGGCCGATCCTACGAGCAGTACTTC. It encodes CASMIGQGRSYEQYF.

The CDR3 loop is CASSLWGGRASVGELFF. CDR3 bases: TGTGCCAGCAGCTTATGGGGCGGGAGGGCCTCGGTCGGGGAGCTGTTTTTT. V is TRBV7-2 and J is TRBJ2-2, with 9 bases that match TRBD2. V gave up 2 bases and J gave up 7 bases; unmatched junction bases: 11. The CDR3 totals 17 residues. Germline CDR1 reads SGHTA; CDR2 reads FQGNSA.

The chain employs TRBV10-1 and TRBJ2-5; maybe TRBD2 (7 bases). This CDR3 is 16 amino acids long. Trimming removed 0 bases at V and 5 bases at J, with 16 bases between. Germline CDR1 reads WNHNN; CDR2 reads SYGVQD (reference sequence). DNA of the CDR3: TGCGCCAGCAGTGAGTCGAAGGGGGGGCGCCGGGAGACCCAGTACTTC. It specifies CASSESKGGRRETQYF.

The chain joins TRBV11-2 to TRBJ2-7; TRBD2 might be the D (5 bases). The CDR3 sequence is 15 residues long. Germline-derived CDR1 and CDR2 are SGHAT and FQNNGV. Between the trimmed V and J ends, which lost 1 base and 5 bases, there was a span of 15 bases. The CDR3 DNA reads TGTGCCAGCAGCTTAGTGGAGGTGGGAGTCCACGAGCAGTACTTC. It specifies CASSLVEVGVHEQYF.

This chain joins TRBV6-6 and TRBJ2-7; 9 nucleotides line up with TRBD1. The CDR3 runs 18 residues. After removal of 5 bases from V and 2 bases from J, the junction contained 16 bases not matched to a gene. Per the germline V gene, CDR1 is MNHNY and CDR2 is SVGAGI (reference sequence). The CDR3 sequence is CASSLNPQGAVTAYEQYF. Here the CDR3 DNA reads TGTGCCAGCAGTCTAAACCCACAGGGGGCGGTTACTGCCTACGAGCAGTACTTC.

This chain joins TRBV2 and TRBJ2-1; 8 bases fit TRBD2. This CDR3 comprises 16 residues. Germline trimming cut 6 bases from V and 9 bases from J; bases unmatched to any gene: 16. CDR1 and CDR2 from the germline V gene are SNHLY and FYNNEI. CDR3 in amino acids: CASSYRSGRLGSEQFF. The CDR3 DNA reads TGTGCCAGCAGCTACCGAAGCGGGAGACTCGGGAGTGAGCAGTTCTTC.

This chain links TRBV27 with TRBJ1-1; 7 bases agree with TRBD1. J was trimmed by 5 bases and V by 4 bases; bases with no gene match: 7. The CDR3 consists of 14 residues. Germline CDR1 MNHEY, CDR2 SMNVEV (reference sequence). CDR3 sequence (DNA): TGTGCCAGCAGTTCCTGGGACAGAACAACTGAAGCTTTCTTT. Its translation: CASSSWDRTTEAFF.

The V call is TRBV9, the J call TRBJ2-3; 9 bases are a match to TRBD2. Losses at the gene ends were 4 bases for V and 0 bases for J; bases not matched to a gene: 6. Per the germline V gene, CDR1 is SGDLS and CDR2 is YYNGEE. There are 16 residues in the CDR3. In nucleotides, the CDR3 is TGTGCCAGCAGCTTCGAAGCGGGAGGAAGCACAGATACGCAGTATTTT. This translates into CASSFEAGGSTDTQYF.

The chain joins TRBV27 to TRBJ2-1; D possibly corresponds to TRBD1 (6 bases). The CDR3 totals 16 residues. Trimming removed 5 bases at V and 3 bases at J, with 17 bases between. From germline, CDR1 is MNHEY and CDR2 SMNVEV (reference sequence). Here the CDR3 reads CASSPETGRFYNEQFF. In DNA form, the CDR3 reads TGTGCCAGCAGTCCCGAGACAGGCCGATTCTACAATGAGCAGTTCTTC.

This rearrangement joins TRBV2 to TRBJ2-7, with D maybe TRBD1 (5 bases). V gave up 6 bases and J gave up 4 bases, with 13 bases separating them. The CDR3 length is 13 residues. Germline V gives CDR1 SNHLY, CDR2 FYNNEI. CDR3 sequence (DNA): TGTGCCAGCAGGGGGCTAGGGTGGTACGAGCAGTACTTC. Translation gives CASRGLGWYEQYF.

CDR3 sequence reads: CAWSPPDRGKSEAFF. CDR3 coding DNA: TGTGCCTGGAGTCCCCCAGACAGGGGGAAATCTGAAGCTTTCTTT. The rearrangement uses TRBV30 and TRBJ1-1; 9 bases are shared with TRBD1. The germline gives CDR1 GTSNPN, CDR2 SVGIG (reference sequence). With V trimmed by 2 bases and J by 6 bases, 10 bases remained unmatched. The CDR3 runs to 15 residues. The full variable domain, with the rest looked up from reference TRBV30 and TRBJ1-1, is SQTIHQWPATLVQPVGSPLSLECTVEGTSNPNLYWYRQAAGRGLQLLFYSVGIGQISSEVPQNLSASRPQDRQFILSSKKLLLSDSGFYLCAWSPPDRGKSEAFFGQGTRLTVV.

Here the CDR3 DNA reads TGTGCCAGCAGCACGGGACTAGCGGGAGGGCCTAACGAGCAGTACTTC. Translated, it gives CASSTGLAGGPNEQYF. The chain has TRBV5-4 and TRBJ2-7; 16 nucleotides align to TRBD2. The CDR3 runs 16 residues. With 4 bases clipped from V and 5 bases from J, the junction kept 6 bases outside the gene matches. Per the germline V gene, CDR1 is SGHNT and CDR2 is YYREEE (reference sequence). The full variable domain, with the rest looked up from reference TRBV5-4 and TRBJ2-7, is ETGVTQSPTHLIKTRGQQVTLRCSSQSGHNTVSWYQQALGQGPQFIFQYYREEENGRGNFPPRFSGLQFPNYSSELNVNALELDDSALYLCASSTGLAGGPNEQYFGPGTRLTVT.

The chain employs TRBV7-3 and TRBJ2-3; 11 positions agree with TRBD2. Germline loops: CDR1 SGHTA, CDR2 FQGTGA. There are 15 residues in the CDR3. Trimming at V came to 5 bases and at J to 0 bases, leaving 1 base not matched to a gene. CDR3: CASSIAGGSTDTQYF. For the CDR3, the DNA is TGTGCCAGCAGCATAGCGGGAGGGAGCACAGATACGCAGTATTTT.

This chain connects TRBV9 to TRBJ1-6, with D hard to call. Germline V gene lookup returns CDR1 SGDLS and CDR2 YYNGEE. The germline V and J ends were trimmed by 0 bases and 0 bases, with 4 bases remaining between them. CDR3 length: 15 amino acids. Written as DNA, the CDR3 is TGTGCCAGCAGCGTAGAGAGCTCCTATAATTCACCCCTCCACTTT. Encoded protein: CASSVESSYNSPLHF.

V gene TRBV7-9 combines with J gene TRBJ1-2, with 8 nucleotides matching TRBD1. The junction had 16 bases not matched to a gene; V was cut back by 4 bases and J by 6 bases. From germline, CDR1 is SEHNR and CDR2 FQNEAQ (reference sequence). The CDR3 totals 17 residues. The CDR3 loop reads CASSSRITPGQENGYTF. In DNA, the CDR3 is TGTGCCAGCAGCTCTAGAATTACTCCGGGACAGGAGAATGGCTACACCTTC. The complete variable domain, with remaining parts taken from reference TRBV7-9 and TRBJ1-2, reads DTGVSQNPRHKITKRGQNVTFRCDPISEHNRLYWYRQTLGQGPEFLTYFQNEAQLEKSRLLSDRFSAERPKGSFSTLEIQRTEQGDSAMYLCASSSRITPGQENGYTFGSGTRLTVV.

This clone has only one observation. The genes are TRBV27 and TRBJ2-7; 9 nucleotides line up with TRBD2. CDR3 length: 17 amino acids. J lost 2 bases, V lost 3 bases, and 11 bases had no gene match. Germline loops: CDR1 MNHEY, CDR2 SMNVEV (reference sequence). The CDR3 region has the DNA TGTGCCAGCAGTTTTGGGCTACCGGCGGGGGGGGCCTACGAGCAGTACTTC. Translation: CASSFGLPAGGAYEQYF.